This is a list of T cell receptor beta chains from one sample in a study of T-cell memory formation after mild COVID-19. TCRdb recomputed calls from the 5' RACE reads with MiXCR, one row per CDR3 protein. Among about 430,000 distinct CDR3 sequences listed, more than 15% were seen once. The sequenced sample was PBMCs or a T cell subset sorted from them (not recorded which). Source of these receptors: a man aged 18-30 years who had mild COVID-19 (a few samples of this study predate the infection). Cell type and time point are not known. Each CDR3 is given with its conserved first and last residue. The D gene is left open where the match is weak. Size is omitted from some rows. Given values are once, few, many or a class for expanded clones.

>TRBV2|.|TRBD1|TRBJ2-1
CASTWAGGFSYNEQFF
TGTGCCAGCACTTGGGCAGGGGGCTTCTCCTACAATGAGCAGTTCTTC
>TRBV2|many|.|TRBJ2-7
CASSLSPSYEQYF
TGTGCCAGCAGTTTATCCCCCTCCTACGAGCAGTACTTC
>TRBV7-9|few|.|TRBJ2-5
CASSSTGLETQYF
TGTGCCAGCAGCTCAACAGGGTTGGAGACCCAGTACTTC
>TRBV3-1|.|.|TRBJ2-1
CASSQDGSSYNEQFF
TGTGCCAGCAGCCAAGATGGGAGCTCCTACAATGAGCAGTTCTTC
>TRBV5-1|few|.|TRBJ1-3
CASSLDLGPGNTIYF
TGCGCCAGCAGCTTGGATCTGGGGCCGGGAAACACCATATATTTT
>TRBV6-2/TRBV6-3|.|TRBD1|TRBJ1-2
CASSAQGGGNYGYTF
TGTGCCAGCAGTGCCCAGGGAGGGGGCAACTATGGCTACACCTTC
>TRBV4-1|.|TRBD1|TRBJ1-5
CASSQDLTGQGRYQPQHF
TGCGCCAGCAGCCAAGATCTAACGGGACAGGGGAGATATCAGCCCCAGCATTTT
>TRBV9|many|.|TRBJ1-3
CASGLRNTIYF
TGTGCCAGCGGGTTGCGAAACACCATATATTTT
>TRBV4-1|few|TRBD1|TRBJ2-7
CASSQPGTVGREQYF
TGCGCCAGCAGCCAGCCCGGGACAGTTGGCCGGGAGCAGTACTTC
>TRBV4-3|few|.|TRBJ2-6
CASSQDGVPGANVLTF
TGCGCCAGCAGCCAAGATGGAGTCCCTGGGGCCAACGTCCTGACTTTC
>TRBV29-1|.|.|TRBJ1-1
CSVDTGNTEAFF
TGCAGCGTTGATACGGGGAACACTGAAGCTTTCTTT
>TRBV14|.|.|TRBJ1-1
CASSQVYTEAFF
TGTGCCAGCAGCCAAGTTTACACTGAAGCTTTCTTT
>TRBV5-1|.|.|TRBJ2-3
CASSSQGPRTDTQYF
TGCGCCAGCAGCTCCCAGGGACCCCGCACAGATACGCAGTATTTT
>TRBV7-2|.|.|TRBJ1-4
CASSAARPGLRGDEKLFF
TGTGCCAGCAGCGCCGCTCGACCGGGGCTCAGGGGCGATGAAAAACTGTTTTTT
>TRBV3-1|few|.|TRBJ2-1
CASSQGARGNEQFF
TGTGCCAGCAGCCAAGGTGCGCGAGGGAATGAGCAGTTCTTC
>TRBV7-2|.|.|TRBJ2-2
CASNLRGPGAHGELFF
TGTGCCAGCAACCTCCGGGGGCCAGGGGCCCACGGGGAGCTGTTTTTT
>TRBV4-1|few|.|TRBJ2-1
CASSQVQDSYNEQFF
TGCGCCAGCAGCCAAGTCCAGGACTCCTACAATGAGCAGTTCTTC
>TRBV7-9|.|.|TRBJ1-1
CASSLRSGAQEAFF
TGTGCCAGCAGCTTAAGGTCAGGGGCGCAGGAAGCTTTCTTT
>TRBV20-1|few|.|TRBJ2-5
CSAGGGAGETQYF
TGCAGTGCTGGAGGGGGGGCTGGGGAGACCCAGTACTTC
>TRBV11-2|few|TRBD2|TRBJ2-1
CASKPIAGDQNEQFF
TGTGCCAGCAAGCCAATAGCGGGGGACCAGAATGAGCAGTTCTTC
>TRBV5-1|.|TRBD1|TRBJ2-1
CASSLARLADREFF
TGCGCCAGCAGCTTGGCGCGATTAGCGGACAGGGAGTTCTTC
>TRBV4-2|few|TRBD2|TRBJ2-1
CASSQEVAGGYDEQFF
TGTGCCAGCAGCCAAGAAGTAGCGGGGGGTTACGATGAGCAGTTCTTC
>TRBV5-1|few|TRBD1|TRBJ1-3
CASSETGIGNTIYF
TGCGCCAGCAGCGAGACAGGGATCGGAAACACCATATATTTT
>TRBV29-1|.|.|TRBJ2-3
CSVEEGGEPADTQYF
TGCAGCGTTGAAGAGGGCGGGGAGCCGGCAGATACGCAGTATTTT
>TRBV5-4|few|TRBD1|TRBJ2-3
CASSYPGQGTDTQYF
TGTGCCAGCAGTTACCCGGGACAGGGCACAGATACGCAGTATTTT
>TRBV4-2|.|.|TRBJ2-7
CASSQDLFSSYEQYF
TGTGCCAGCAGCCAAGATCTTTTTAGCTCCTACGAGCAGTACTTC
>TRBV4-1|few|TRBD1|TRBJ1-1
CASSQVPRGNYEAFF
TGCGCCAGCAGCCAAGTCCCCAGGGGGAACTATGAAGCTTTCTTT
>TRBV6-2/TRBV6-3|few|TRBD2|TRBJ2-4
CASRPRGTSGIAKNIQYF
TGTGCCAGCAGACCGCGCGGGACTAGCGGTATAGCCAAAAACATTCAGTACTTC
>TRBV29-1|.|.|TRBJ1-6
CSVSSGGSSPLHF
TGCAGCGTTTCTTCCGGTGGGAGTTCACCCCTCCACTTT
>TRBV6-6|.|TRBD1|TRBJ1-5
CASSYPGGREPQHF
TGTGCCAGCAGTTACCCAGGGGGCAGGGAGCCCCAGCATTTT
>TRBV4-1|few|TRBD1|TRBJ1-5
CASSHGATDRVHYSNQPQHF
TGCGCCAGCAGCCACGGGGCCACAGACAGGGTTCATTATAGCAATCAGCCCCAGCATTTT
>TRBV27|.|.|TRBJ2-7
CASSRGAEQYF
TGTGCCAGCAGTAGAGGGGCCGAGCAGTACTTC
>TRBV7-3|few|.|TRBJ2-1
CASSHTGNSYDEQFF
TGTGCCAGCAGCCATACAGGTAACTCCTACGATGAGCAGTTCTTC
>TRBV7-3|few|.|TRBJ2-2
CASSLTGPNTGELFF
TGTGCCAGCAGCTTGACGGGACCGAACACCGGGGAGCTGTTTTTT
>TRBV4-2|.|TRBD1|TRBJ2-5
CASSRRTGSGQETQYF
TGTGCCAGCAGCCGGAGGACAGGGTCGGGTCAAGAGACCCAGTACTTC
>TRBV7-9|.|TRBD1|TRBJ2-1
CASSFGTGQHWNEQFF
TGTGCCAGCAGCTTTGGAACGGGACAGCATTGGAATGAGCAGTTCTTC
>TRBV15|few|TRBD1|TRBJ1-4
CATSFTRDRGTKLFF
TGTGCCACCAGCTTTACCCGTGACAGGGGAACAAAACTGTTTTTT